The clone carrying this TCR beta chain was counted a single time. The antigen is undetermined. TCRdb's copy holds only in-frame clones and misses some; the assay was immunoSEQ multiplex PCR. The table has millions of clones, more than 85% seen once. This sample stems from a study of shared clonotypes between healthy human individuals. Whole-study findings and limits: The naive CD4 repertoires of a few donors were compared, and approximately 4.7% of clonotypes were shared.

Cells designated naive CD8 were CD45RO-negative and were positively selected for CCR7, with terminally differentiated effector memory CD45RA+ cells excluded. Between the trimmed V and J ends, which lost 5 bases and 6 bases, there was a span of 13 bases. The CDR3 is 14 residues long. Germline V gives CDR1 SEHNR, CDR2 FQNEAQ (reference sequence). This TCR was sampled from a man aged 18 to 30 in good health. Some clones in this sample may be carry-over from other donors' samples. Sequenced material: naive CD8+ T cells from PBMCs. The rearrangement links TRBV7-9 to TRBJ1-4; no reliable D call. CDR3 bases: TGTGCCAGCAGCACCCCAGAGCCGGATGAAAAACTGTTTTTT. Translated: CASSTPEPDEKLFF.